This entry lists 12 T cell receptor beta chains sequenced from one sample in a study of response to subunit inactivated influenza vaccine. Each CDR3 protein is one row after TCRdb ran MiXCR on the RT-PCR reads. The sample has roughly 670,000 distinct CDR3 sequences; 12% to 15% are singletons. The sequencing here drew on PBMCs from blood, taken less than 15 days before vaccination. The receptors shown here come from a man aged 45 to 65 who received an inactivated influenza vaccine.

This clonotype has only a few counts. The chain has TRBV12-3 or TRBV12-4 and TRBJ1-1; no clear D gene. V lost 1 base, J lost 10 bases, and 13 bases lay in between. The CDR3 is 13 residues long. The CDR3 coding sequence is TGTGCCAGCAGTTTAGGGTTTGGAGGGCCAGCTTTCTTT. This codes for CASSLGFGGPAFF.

This clonotype was counted at least ten times. The rearrangement uses TRBV5-1 and TRBJ2-1; 9 bases are a match to TRBD1. The CDR3 runs 15 residues. J gave up 4 bases and V 4 bases, and 6 bases lay outside the gene matches. CDR1 SGHRS and CDR2 YFSETQ come from the germline V gene. CDR3 residues: CASSTRTGAYNEQFF. The CDR3 bases are TGCGCCAGCAGCACACGGACAGGGGCGTACAATGAGCAGTTCTTC.

In DNA, the CDR3 is TGCGCCAGCAGCCAAGGATGGGGACAGAGCACAGATACGCAGTATTTT. Translating gives CASSQGWGQSTDTQYF. This chain uses TRBV4-3 with TRBJ2-3; 7 nucleotides match TRBD1. The germline V gene has CDR1 LGHNA and CDR2 YSLEER. J lost 0 bases, V lost 1 base, and 4 bases had no gene match. This CDR3 is 16 amino acids long.

This clonotype appeared a few times. The gene calls are TRBV4-2 and TRBJ1-2; no reliable D call. Trimming took off 0 bases at V and 8 bases at J, with 10 bases between the two ends. Germline V gene sequence: CDR1 LGHNA, CDR2 YNFKEQ. The CDR3 extends over 13 amino acids. The CDR3 nucleotides are TGTGCCAGCAGCCAAGATCGAACCTTGGGCTACACCTTC. Translation: CASSQDRTLGYTF.

In its sample, this clonotype was seen a few times. The rearrangement joins TRBV2 to TRBJ2-7, with D tentatively TRBD1 (6 bases). The germline V gene has CDR1 SNHLY and CDR2 FYNNEI. The CDR3 totals 14 residues. The V end was cut by 4 bases, the J end by 4 bases, with 14 bases between. CDR3 nucleotides: TGTGCCAGCAGTGTGGTGGGCAGGGGTTACGAGCAGTACTTC. Translating gives CASSVVGRGYEQYF.

This clonotype has a handful of counts. This chain links TRBV5-1 with TRBJ2-1; D gene unclear. This CDR3 comprises 16 residues. Trimming pared 0 bases from V and 2 bases from J, leaving 12 bases between. Germline V gene data show CDR1 as SGHRS and CDR2 as YFSETQ. CDR3 residues: CASSLGPRPPYNEQFF. DNA of the CDR3: TGCGCCAGCAGCTTGGGTCCCAGGCCCCCCTACAATGAGCAGTTCTTC. Full variable domain (missing parts from reference TRBV5-1 and TRBJ2-1): KAGVTQTPRYLIKTRGQQVTLSCSPISGHRSVSWYQQTPGQGLQFLFEYFSETQRNKGNFPGRFSGRQFSNSRSEMNVSTLELGDSALYLCASSLGPRPPYNEQFFGPGTRLTVL.

This clonotype came up a few times. The chain carries TRBV28 and TRBJ2-2; 9 bases are shared with TRBD1. The CDR3 runs to 16 residues. Unmatched junction bases numbered 9, after V lost 6 bases and J lost 4 bases. In germline, CDR1 is MDHEN, CDR2 SYDVKM. The CDR3 nucleotides read TGTGCCAGCAGGAAAAGGACAGGGGTACTCACCGGGGAGCTGTTTTTT. It specifies CASRKRTGVLTGELFF. Combining the CDR3 with reference TRBV28 and TRBJ2-2 gives the whole variable domain DVKVTQSSRYLVKRTGEKVFLECVQDMDHENMFWYRQDPGLGLRLIYFSYDVKMKEKGDIPEGYSVSREKKERFSLILESASTNQTSMYLCASRKRTGVLTGELFFGEGSRLTVL.

V usage is TRBV4-3 and J usage is TRBJ2-1, with 9 bases that match TRBD2. The CDR3 contains 16 residues. Germline values: CDR1 LGHNA, CDR2 YSLEER. Unmatched junction bases numbered 10, after V lost 0 bases and J lost 10 bases. The CDR3 coding sequence is TGCGCCAGCAGCCAAGATCCGCGCGGGGGGGCCGGCGAGCAGTTCTTC. Encoded protein: CASSQDPRGGAGEQFF.

The chain combines TRBV6-5 with TRBJ2-3, with D unclear. V was cut by 2 bases and J by 4 bases, with 13 bases left in between. CDR1 and CDR2 from the germline V gene are MNHEY and SVGAGI. CDR3 length: 15 residues. The CDR3 protein is CASSYPPAGPDTQYF. The CDR3 DNA follows: TGTGCCAGCAGTTACCCCCCGGCAGGCCCAGATACGCAGTATTTT.

V is TRBV5-1 and J is TRBJ2-7, with 12 bases identical to TRBD2. This CDR3 has 16 amino acids. The V gene's germline CDR1 is SGHRS and CDR2 YFSETQ. The J segment lost 7 bases and the V segment lost 3 bases, leaving 11 bases of the junction unmatched. The CDR3 is CASSWTGLAGSEEQYF. CDR3 nucleotide sequence: TGCGCCAGCAGCTGGACCGGACTAGCGGGATCGGAGGAGCAGTACTTC.

The chain links TRBV12-3 or TRBV12-4 to TRBJ1-5; 7 bases line up with TRBD1. The trim removed 4 bases at V and 3 bases at J, leaving 3 bases unmatched. There are 14 residues in the CDR3. DNA for the CDR3: TGTGCCAGCAGTTCAGGGGGAAACAATCAGCCCCAGCATTTT. Its translation: CASSSGGNNQPQHF.

The rearrangement links TRBV3-1 to TRBJ2-3, with TRBD2 matching over 7 bases. The CDR3 covers 14 residues. J was trimmed by 3 bases and V by 4 bases; bases with no gene match: 4. Germline V gives CDR1 LGHDT, CDR2 YNNKEL (reference sequence). CDR3 sequence (DNA): TGTGCCAGCAGCCTTGGACTAGAGACAGATACGCAGTATTTT. Amino acid sequence: CASSLGLETDTQYF.